This TCR beta chain is drawn from a study of T cell responses to AZD1222 COVID-19 vaccine. As for the study in general: Second-dose intervals near 4 or 12 weeks were combined. Study results and limitations: Unmutated variant regions are reportedly targeted by nearly half of spike-specific TCRs. The breadth and depth of Spike-specific TCRs increased once two AZD1222 doses had been given. Clonal diversity may have been underestimated in mostly white British donors.

Profiled with immunoSEQ multiplex PCR; TCRdb holds only in-frame clones, not every one. The table lists 120,000 or so clones, roughly nine tenths of them singletons. A note on this clone: What it binds is not known.

This CDR3 spans 14 amino acids. After removal of 5 bases from V and 5 bases from J, the junction contained 9 bases not matched to a gene. Germline lookup yields CDR1 SEHNR and CDR2 FQNEAQ (reference sequence). V usage is TRBV7-9 and J usage is TRBJ2-7, with 7 bases fitting TRBD1. The origin of this receptor is an adult in good health. The sequencing used peripheral blood, collected on day 0 of AZD1222 vaccination. Here the CDR3 reads CASSEPGQSHEQYF. CDR3 DNA sequence: TGTGCCAGCAGCGAGCCGGGACAGAGCCACGAGCAGTACTTC. The full variable domain, in which reference TRBV7-9 and TRBJ2-7 provide the parts outside the CDR3, is DTGVSQNPRHKITKRGQNVTFRCDPISEHNRLYWYRQTLGQGPEFLTYFQNEAQLEKSRLLSDRFSAERPKGSFSTLEIQRTEQGDSAMYLCASSEPGQSHEQYFGPGTRLTVT.